The following is a T cell receptor beta chain sequence with its context. The sample comes from a study of cytomegalovirus exposure and HLA in healthy donors. PCR primers comprised 60 Vbeta and 13 Jbeta primers. The protocol was immunoSEQ multiplex PCR, while the TCRdb copy is restricted to in-frame clones and leaves out a portion. Counted here are some 170,000 clones, 55% to 75% occurring once; the ten biggest clones make up 2% to 2.5%. The CDR3 covers 14 residues. The trim removed 4 bases at V and 0 bases at J, leaving 3 bases unmatched. Germline V gives CDR1 SGHRS, CDR2 YFSETQ. This chain connects TRBV5-1 to TRBJ1-1, with TRBD1 identical over 7 bases. Source material: PBMCs. The TCR comes from a human donor in good health. The CDR3 here is CASSRDRLNTEAFF. In DNA form, the CDR3 reads TGCGCCAGCAGCCGGGACAGATTGAACACTGAAGCTTTCTTT.